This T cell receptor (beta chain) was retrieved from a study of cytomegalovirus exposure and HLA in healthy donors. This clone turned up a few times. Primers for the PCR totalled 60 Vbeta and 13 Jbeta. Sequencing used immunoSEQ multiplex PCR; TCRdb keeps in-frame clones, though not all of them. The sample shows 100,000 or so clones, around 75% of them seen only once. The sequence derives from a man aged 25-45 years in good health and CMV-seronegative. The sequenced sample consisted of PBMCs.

For the CDR3, the DNA is TGTGCCAGTAGTACTCGCACAGATACGCAGTATTTT. It encodes CASSTRTDTQYF. This chain connects TRBV19 to TRBJ2-3, with D unclear. There are 12 residues in the CDR3. The germline V gene has CDR1 LNHDA and CDR2 SQIVND (reference sequence). The V end was cut by 4 bases, the J end by 1 base, with 3 bases between.